This TCR beta chain was sequenced in a study of regulatory T cells in long-lasting Graves disease. CDR1 MDHEN and CDR2 SYDVKM come from the germline V gene. V trimming: 4 bases; J trimming: 4 bases; junction bases outside the gene matches: 15. The CDR3 is 17 amino acids. Both iRepertoire HTBI primers and Arm-PCR of CDR3 regions were used to build the TCR beta libraries. MiXCR was run by TCRdb on the multiplex PCR reads, yielding one entry per CDR3 protein. Of a few hundred thousand distinct CDR3 sequences detected, roughly 25% appear once; the ten largest clones hold less than 30%. Study observations and caveats: Repertoires from persistent disease leaned toward TRBV28, TRBJ1-2 and TRBJ2-5.

The time point: persistent/refractory GD, antithyroid drugs over 5 years with positive TRAb. The TCR library was made from RNA extracted from PBMCs. Worth noting for this clonotype: Its matching antigen is unknown.

The source of this sequence is a woman in her thirties or forties with Graves disease. This chain connects TRBV28 to TRBJ2-5; 7 bases map to TRBD2. Sequencing was performed on peripheral blood mononuclear cells (PBMCs), taken when the disease was refractory, from a patient treated with antithyroid drugs. The CDR3 protein is CASSWTSGTGTRETQYF. The CDR3 DNA sequence: TGTGCCAGCAGTTGGACTAGTGGGACCGGGACTCGAGAGACCCAGTACTTC.